This T cell receptor (beta chain) is from a study of technical replicates of blood from a handful of donors. The protocol was immunoSEQ multiplex PCR, while the TCRdb copy is restricted to in-frame clones and leaves out a portion. The data contain approximately 76,000 clones, roughly nine tenths of them singletons. This CDR3 has 12 amino acids. Germline CDR1 and CDR2: LGHNA and YNFKEQ. Germline trimming cut 7 bases from V and 7 bases from J; bases unmatched to any gene: 3. This clone has a single count. The J gene is TRBJ2-2, the V gene TRBV4-2, with TRBD2 matching over 7 bases. The clonotype comes from a human donor in good health. Material: T cells isolated from PBMCs. DNA for the CDR3: TGTGCCAGCACCCCGGGGGGCGGGGAGCTGTTTTTT. As protein: CASTPGGGELFF.